This T cell receptor beta chain derives from a study of blood T cells in healthy people across ages. With a J-beta primer mix and a sample-barcoded 5' primer, a second PCR ran roughly 7 to 11 cycles. TCRdb reprocessed the 5' RACE reads via MiXCR and lists one record per CDR3 protein. The table has over 1.5 million distinct CDR3 sequences, around half seen once. The source of this sequence is a woman in her thirties or forties in good health. The specimen was blood.

DNA for the CDR3: TGTGCCAGCAGCTTAGGAACGTGGAGCGCAGATACGCAGTATTTT. Protein sequence: CASSLGTWSADTQYF. The rearrangement uses TRBV7-2 and TRBJ2-3, with D unresolved. Germline CDR1 reads SGHTA; CDR2 reads FQGNSA. This CDR3 is built from 15 residues. The V and J ends lost 1 base and 4 bases respectively, with 12 bases between them. Looking up the rest from reference TRBV7-2 and TRBJ2-3 gives the full variable domain: GAGVSQSPSNKVTEKGKDVELRCDPISGHTALYWYRQSLGQGLEFLIYFQGNSAPDKSGLPSDRFSAERTGGSVSTLTIQRTQQEDSAVYLCASSLGTWSADTQYFGPGTRLTVL.